Listed below are T cell receptor beta chains from one sample, sequenced in a study of cytomegalovirus exposure and HLA in healthy donors. Data came from immunoSEQ multiplex PCR; TCRdb stores just in-frame clones and leaves some out. This sample has over 150,000 clones, with 65% to 80% found just once. The sequencing sample was made of PBMCs. The receptors shown here come from a woman aged 40 to 55 in good health and CMV-seropositive. Each CDR3 is given with its conserved first and last residue. The D gene is left open where the match is weak. Expanded clones are given a class, and other clones once, few, many or no size at all.

D gene	V gene	J gene	clone size	CDR3 DNA	CDR3 protein
.	TRBV25-1	TRBJ2-2	.	TGTGCCAGCAGTGAACAGGGATGGGGCACCGGGGAGCTGTTTTTT	CASSEQGWGTGELFF
TRBD2	TRBV5-6	TRBJ2-7	.	TGTGCCAGCAGCTCCTCTAGCGGGTCGAGCTACGAGCAGTACTTC	CASSSSSGSSYEQYF
.	TRBV5-6	TRBJ1-2	.	TGTGCCAGCAGCCGAACCGCTACTGGCTACACCTTC	CASSRTATGYTF
.	TRBV19	TRBJ1-4	.	TGTGCCAGTAGTATAGTCGGGGAGAGTCAAAAACTGTTTTTT	CASSIVGESQKLFF
.	TRBV28	TRBJ2-7	.	TGTGCCAGCAGCCTCCCTCCCCCGGGTAGGCAGCAGTACTTC	CASSLPPPGRQQYF
TRBD1	TRBV27	TRBJ1-5	.	TGTGCCAGCCGGCGGGCGGGACAGGGGCGCGAGCGAAGCAATCAGCCCCAGCATTTT	CASRRAGQGRERSNQPQHF
.	TRBV5-1	TRBJ2-2	.	TGCGCCAGCAGCTGGACGGGGGACACCGGGGAGCTGTTTTTT	CASSWTGDTGELFF
.	TRBV19	TRBJ2-2	.	TGTGCCAGTAGTACGACAGGGAACACCGGGGAGCTGTTTTTT	CASSTTGNTGELFF
TRBD2	TRBV2	TRBJ2-5	.	TGTGCCAGCAGTGAAGCGGGACTAGCGGGATCTCAAGAGACCCAGTACTTC	CASSEAGLAGSQETQYF
.	TRBV7-2	TRBJ1-2	few	TGTGCCAGCAGCTTAGGCAGGGGTCGATCTGGCTACACCTTC	CASSLGRGRSGYTF
.	TRBV4-3	TRBJ1-5	.	TGCGCCAGCAGCCCCTTCGCGGATAGCAATCAGCCCCAGCATTTT	CASSPFADSNQPQHF
TRBD2	TRBV30	TRBJ2-1	.	TGTGCCTGGAGCCCCCGGATAGCGGGGTTGGATGAGCAGTTCTTC	CAWSPRIAGLDEQFF
.	TRBV18	TRBJ1-3	.	TGTGCCAGCTCACCAACAGGGCCTGGAAACACCATATATTTT	CASSPTGPGNTIYF
.	TRBV9	TRBJ2-6	.	TGTGCCAGCAGCCCGCGGGGAGACTCTGGGGCCAACGTCCTGACTTTC	CASSPRGDSGANVLTF
.	TRBV4-3	TRBJ1-2	.	TGCGCCAGCAGCCAAGAAAGGGGCTTGTACTACACCTTC	CASSQERGLYYTF
TRBD2	TRBV19	TRBJ2-5	.	TGTGCCAGTAGATTTAGCGGGGGAGAGACCCAGTACTTC	CASRFSGGETQYF
.	TRBV2	TRBJ2-6	.	TGTGCCAGCAGTAAACAGGGCGCTGGGGCCAACGTCCTGACTTTC	CASSKQGAGANVLTF
.	TRBV7-2	TRBJ1-1	few	TGTGCCAGCAGCTTACTAACAGCTGAAGCTTTCTTT	CASSLLTAEAFF
TRBD2	TRBV4-2	TRBJ2-5	.	TGTGCCAGCAGCCAAGGGGTCGGAGCGGGAAGTAGAGAGACCCAGTACTTC	CASSQGVGAGSRETQYF
.	TRBV19	TRBJ1-6	.	TGTGCCAGTACCCCAAAACCAGGCAGGGCAAATTCACCCCTCCACTTT	CASTPKPGRANSPLHF
TRBD2	TRBV7-9	TRBJ2-1	.	TGTGCCAGCAGCCTAGCGGGAGCCTACAATGAGCAGTTCTTC	CASSLAGAYNEQFF
TRBD2	TRBV5-1	TRBJ2-1	.	TGCGCCAGCAGCTACTCCGGACTAGCGGGAGATGGAGATGAGCAGTTCTTC	CASSYSGLAGDGDEQFF
TRBD2	TRBV5-1	TRBJ2-3	.	TGCGCCAGCAGCCGGAAGCAGAAGGAGGCTAGCGGGAGAACAGATACGCAGTATTTT	CASSRKQKEASGRTDTQYF
.	TRBV30	TRBJ2-3	.	TGTGCCTGGAGTGTTCTAAGCGGAGCGAGAACAGATACGCAGTATTTT	CAWSVLSGARTDTQYF
.	TRBV5-8	TRBJ2-7	.	TGTGCCAGCAGCTTGGACAGGGCTTCCTACGAGCAGTACTTC	CASSLDRASYEQYF
.	TRBV6-5	TRBJ1-1	.	TGTGCCAGCAGTTTAACAGAGTCTATGAACACTGAAGCTTTCTTT	CASSLTESMNTEAFF
TRBD1	TRBV18	TRBJ1-1	once	TGTGCCAGCTCACCGCCGACAGGGACGACTGAAGCTTTCTTT	CASSPPTGTTEAFF
.	TRBV19	TRBJ1-3	.	TGTGCCAGTAAACCCCCCATGCGTAGCTCTGGAAACACCATATATTTT	CASKPPMRSSGNTIYF
TRBD2	TRBV10-3	TRBJ2-1	.	TGTGCCATCAGTGAGTCGGGGACTAACAATGAGCAGTTCTTC	CAISESGTNNEQFF
.	TRBV5-1	TRBJ1-2	.	TGCGCCAGCAGCTTGGTTCTGGGGGCGAGGGGCTACACCTTC	CASSLVLGARGYTF
TRBD2	TRBV11-3	TRBJ2-1	once	TGTGCCAGCAGCCTTGGAGGGACTAGCGGGCGCAATGAGCAGTTCTTC	CASSLGGTSGRNEQFF
TRBD2	TRBV7-2	TRBJ2-4	.	TGTGCCAGCAGCTCATCCGGGGGGAAAAACATTCAGTACTTC	CASSSSGGKNIQYF
.	TRBV29-1	TRBJ2-7	.	TGCAGCGTCGAGGACAGTCCCTACGAGCAGTACTTC	CSVEDSPYEQYF
TRBD2	TRBV27	TRBJ2-2	.	TGTGCCAGCAGTTCGACTAGCGGGCGTTACACCGGGGAGCTGTTTTTT	CASSSTSGRYTGELFF
TRBD2	TRBV11-2	TRBJ2-7	.	TGTGCCAGCACCATTAGCGGGGGGGATTACGAGCAGTACTTC	CASTISGGDYEQYF
TRBD1	TRBV27	TRBJ1-2	few	TGTGCCAGCAGTTTCCGGGACAGCTATTCGGGCTACACCTTC	CASSFRDSYSGYTF
TRBD2	TRBV6-5	TRBJ2-2	few	TGTGCCAGCAGTTACACTAGCGGGAACACCGGGGAGCTGTTTTTT	CASSYTSGNTGELFF
.	TRBV10-1	TRBJ2-7	.	TGCGCCAGCAGTGAGTCGACGGGGGTACACGAGCAGTACTTC	CASSESTGVHEQYF
.	TRBV29-1	TRBJ2-7	.	TGCAGCGTCGGGACAAGCGCCTACGAGCAGTACTTC	CSVGTSAYEQYF
TRBD2	TRBV7-9	TRBJ2-3	.	TGTGCCAGCAGCTTAGCAGTAGCGGGGAGCACAGATACGCAGTATTTT	CASSLAVAGSTDTQYF
TRBD2	TRBV7-2	TRBJ2-3	once	TGTGCCAGCAGCCCGGGGGGGGGCCGCACAGATACGCAGTATTTT	CASSPGGGRTDTQYF
.	TRBV2	TRBJ1-5	.	TGTGCCAGCAGTGAAGCGCTTCTAAGGGGAGGCCAGCCCCAGCATTTT	CASSEALLRGGQPQHF
TRBD2	TRBV5-1	TRBJ2-3	.	TGCGCCAGCAGCTTGGCCCTAACTAGCGGCGCAGATACGCAGTATTTT	CASSLALTSGADTQYF